This T cell receptor beta chain derives from a study of T cell clones after liver transplantation. Overall study context: TCRbeta sequencing after a pre-transplant mixed lymphocyte reaction identified graft-donor-reactive clones, later tracked in post-transplant blood.

Thawed unstimulated PBMCs were FACS-sorted by CD3, CD4 and CD8 into two populations. The repertoire was sequenced with immunoSEQ multiplex PCR; TCRdb's copy has only in-frame clones and lacks some. The sample records fewer than 25,000 clones, roughly 92% being singletons. This CDR3 contains 15 residues. V lost 4 bases, J lost 3 bases, and 4 bases stayed unmatched. Germline values: CDR1 ENHRY, CDR2 SYGVKD. This material consisted of CD8+ T cells from blood, taken 25 months after liver transplant. The receptor was isolated from a human patient who received a liver transplant. Some T cells may be transferred from the graft donor. The chain joins TRBV10-3 to TRBJ1-1; 11 positions agree with TRBD1. CDR3 nucleotides: TGTGCCATCAGTGCGAGGGACAGGGGGTACACTGAAGCTTTCTTT. Translation: CAISARDRGYTEAFF.